Shown below are 12 T cell receptor beta chains from a single sample sequenced in a study of CD8 T cells in Susac syndrome. After extraction with the RNeasy kit, roughly 0.45 to 1 ug of the RNA was reverse transcribed using random hexamers. In TCRdb, the immunoSEQ multiplex PCR reads were re-called with MiXCR into one record per CDR3 protein. The sample has approximately 190,000 distinct CDR3 sequences; under 95% are singletons. The sequenced material came from CD4+ T cells from PBMCs. These receptors originate from a human donor in good health.

The genes are TRBV7-2 and TRBJ2-3, with TRBD2 as a possible D gene (5 bases). Germline V gene sequence: CDR1 SGHTA, CDR2 FQGNSA. V lost 5 bases to trimming and J lost 7 bases, with 13 bases between them. CDR3 length: 13 residues. The CDR3 region is CASSPPRGNTQYF. Written as DNA, the CDR3 is TGTGCCAGCAGCCCACCTCGGGGAAATACGCAGTATTTT.

This clonotype was seen more than once but under ten times. V usage is TRBV18 and J usage is TRBJ2-3; D is uncertain. This CDR3 is built from 11 residues. Trimming pared 2 bases from V and 6 bases from J, leaving 3 bases between. Germline V lookup: CDR1 KGHSH, CDR2 LQKENI. The CDR3 sequence: CASSPGDTQYF. The CDR3 DNA reads TGTGCCAGCTCACCAGGGGATACGCAGTATTTT.

The chain employs TRBV15 and TRBJ2-3; D is undetermined. V was pared by 4 bases and J by 3 bases, with 11 bases between. Germline V gives CDR1 LNHNV, CDR2 YYDKDF (reference sequence). The CDR3 runs 14 residues. CDR3 in DNA: TGTGCCACCAGCATTGGAGAAGGGACAGATACGCAGTATTTT. Residues: CATSIGEGTDTQYF.

The gene calls are TRBV5-1 and TRBJ2-7; 10 bases map to TRBD2. Germline V gene data show CDR1 as SGHRS and CDR2 as YFSETQ. The CDR3 has 15 amino acids. J was trimmed by 3 bases and V by 0 bases; bases with no gene match: 3. The CDR3, as DNA: TGCGCCAGCAGCTTGGTTTTAGCGGGGGGCTACGAGCAGTACTTC. Translation gives CASSLVLAGGYEQYF. Full variable domain (remainder filled in from reference TRBV5-1 and TRBJ2-7): KAGVTQTPRYLIKTRGQQVTLSCSPISGHRSVSWYQQTPGQGLQFLFEYFSETQRNKGNFPGRFSGRQFSNSRSEMNVSTLELGDSALYLCASSLVLAGGYEQYFGPGTRLTVT.

This chain links TRBV29-1 with TRBJ2-2, with 8 bases lining up with TRBD1. V shed 6 bases and J 5 bases; nucleotides not matched to a gene: 8. Germline V lookup: CDR1 SQVTM, CDR2 ANQGSEA. The CDR3 extends over 14 amino acids. The CDR3 nucleotides read TGCAGCGTCGATTGGACAGGGCGGACCGGGGAGCTGTTTTTT. It encodes CSVDWTGRTGELFF.

The chain is built from TRBV9 and TRBJ1-2, with TRBD1 matching over 9 bases. The CDR3 loop spans 13 amino acids. J was trimmed by 8 bases and V by 2 bases; bases with no gene match: 4. The germline gives CDR1 SGDLS, CDR2 YYNGEE. The CDR3 region has the DNA TGTGCCAGCAGCGTGACTACAGGGGGCGGCTACACCTTC. It translates to CASSVTTGGGYTF. The whole variable domain, filled in from reference TRBV9 and TRBJ1-2, reads DSGVTQTPKHLITATGQRVTLRCSPRSGDLSVYWYQQSLDQGLQFLIQYYNGEERAKGNILERFSAQQFPDLHSELNLSSLELGDSALYFCASSVTTGGGYTFGSGTRLTVV.

The chain carries TRBV20-1 and TRBJ2-2; 7 positions match TRBD2. This CDR3 contains 14 residues. CDR1 and CDR2 (germline): DFQATT, SNEGSKA (reference sequence). Unmatched junction bases numbered 3, after V lost 3 bases and J lost 2 bases. The CDR3 DNA sequence: TGCAGTGCTAGCAAGCGGGGAAACACCGGGGAGCTGTTTTTT. It translates to CSASKRGNTGELFF.

The chain has TRBV30 and TRBJ2-4; D gene ambiguous. CDR3 size: 15 residues. Germline V CDR1 and CDR2: GTSNPN, SVGIG (reference sequence). The V and J ends lost 4 bases and 3 bases respectively, with 16 bases between them. CDR3 region: CAWKLAMANKNIQYF. The CDR3 nucleotides read TGTGCCTGGAAGCTGGCCATGGCAAACAAAAACATTCAGTACTTC. Full variable domain (outside the CDR3, taken from reference TRBV30 and TRBJ2-4): SQTIHQWPATLVQPVGSPLSLECTVEGTSNPNLYWYRQAAGRGLQLLFYSVGIGQISSEVPQNLSASRPQDRQFILSSKKLLLSDSGFYLCAWKLAMANKNIQYFGAGTRLSVL.

The chain uses TRBV28 and TRBJ1-2; D is uncertain. Trimming cost V 8 bases and J 0 bases, with 10 bases left between them. The CDR3 length is 13 residues. Germline V lookup: CDR1 MDHEN, CDR2 SYDVKM. The CDR3 loop reads CASSRAANYGYTF. The DNA of the CDR3 is TGTGCCAGCTCAAGGGCGGCTAACTATGGCTACACCTTC.

J is TRBJ1-3 and V is TRBV7-9, with TRBD1 matching 7 bases. In germline, CDR1 is SEHNR, CDR2 FQNEAQ (reference sequence). This CDR3 has 14 amino acids. Trimming cost V 4 bases and J 4 bases; bases outside gene matches: 4. The CDR3 region is CASSWDSLGNTIYF. CDR3 bases: TGTGCCAGCAGCTGGGACAGCCTGGGAAACACCATATATTTT.

The CDR3 bases are TGTGCCAGCAGTTACGGGGTACAGCCCCAGCATTTT. Its protein product is CASSYGVQPQHF. The rearrangement uses TRBV6-2 or TRBV6-3 and TRBJ1-5; no clear D gene. The CDR3 spans 12 residues. The V and J ends lost 2 bases and 7 bases respectively, with 6 bases between them. Germline CDR1 MNHEY, CDR2 SVGEGT.

The chain carries TRBV7-2 and TRBJ2-1; D unresolved. Germline CDR1 reads SGHTA; CDR2 reads FQGNSA. Trimming cost V 1 base and J 6 bases, with 13 bases left between them. CDR3 length: 15 residues. The CDR3 coding sequence is TGTGCCAGCAGCTTAGGTAGTGGGATAACCAATGAGCAGTTCTTC. This sequence encodes CASSLGSGITNEQFF.